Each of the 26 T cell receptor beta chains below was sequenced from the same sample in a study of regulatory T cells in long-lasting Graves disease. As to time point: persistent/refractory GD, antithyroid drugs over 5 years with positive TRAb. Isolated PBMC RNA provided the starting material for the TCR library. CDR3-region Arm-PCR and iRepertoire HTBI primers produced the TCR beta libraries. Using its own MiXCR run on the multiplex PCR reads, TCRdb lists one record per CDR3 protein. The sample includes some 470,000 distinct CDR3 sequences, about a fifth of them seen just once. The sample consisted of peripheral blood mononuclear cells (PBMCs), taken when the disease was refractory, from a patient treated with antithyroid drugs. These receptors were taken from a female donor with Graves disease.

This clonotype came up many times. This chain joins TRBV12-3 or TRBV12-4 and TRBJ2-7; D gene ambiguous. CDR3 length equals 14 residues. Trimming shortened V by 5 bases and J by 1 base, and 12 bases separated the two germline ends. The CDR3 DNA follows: TGTGCCAGCAGTCCGCAGTTTACGTCCTACGAGCAGTACTTC. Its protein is CASSPQFTSYEQYF.

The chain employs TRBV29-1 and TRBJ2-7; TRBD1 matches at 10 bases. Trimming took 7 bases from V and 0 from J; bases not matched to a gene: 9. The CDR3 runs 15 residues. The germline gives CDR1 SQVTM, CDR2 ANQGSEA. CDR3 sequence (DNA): TGCAGCGCCGTCACCGGGACAGGGGACTCCTACGAGCAGTACTTC. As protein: CSAVTGTGDSYEQYF.

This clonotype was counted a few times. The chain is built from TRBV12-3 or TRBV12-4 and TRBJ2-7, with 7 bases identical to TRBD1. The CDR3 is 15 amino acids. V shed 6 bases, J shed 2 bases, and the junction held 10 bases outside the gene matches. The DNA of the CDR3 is TGTGCCAGCAGATCCGACAGGGTCCCCCCCTACGAGCAGTACTTC. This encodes CASRSDRVPPYEQYF.

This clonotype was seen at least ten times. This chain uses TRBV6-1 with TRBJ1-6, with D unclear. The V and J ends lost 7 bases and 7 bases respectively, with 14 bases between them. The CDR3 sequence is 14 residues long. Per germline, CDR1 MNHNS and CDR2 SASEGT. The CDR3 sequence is CASTLRGSNSPLHF. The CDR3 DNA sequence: TGTGCCAGCACCCTGAGAGGATCAAATTCACCCCTCCACTTT.

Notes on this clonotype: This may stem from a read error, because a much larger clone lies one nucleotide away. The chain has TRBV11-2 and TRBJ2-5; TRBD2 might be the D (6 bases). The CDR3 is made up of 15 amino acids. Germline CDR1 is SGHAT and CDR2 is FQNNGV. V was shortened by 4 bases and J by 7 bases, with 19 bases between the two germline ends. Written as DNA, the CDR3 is TGTGCCAGCAGCTCTGAGGAGGGGCCCGGGAGGACCCAGTACTTC. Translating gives CASSSEEGPGRTQYF.

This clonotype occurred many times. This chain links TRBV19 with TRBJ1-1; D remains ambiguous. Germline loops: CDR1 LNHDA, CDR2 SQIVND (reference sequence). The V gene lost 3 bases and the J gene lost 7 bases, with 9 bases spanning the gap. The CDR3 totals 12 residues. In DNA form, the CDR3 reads TGTGCCAGTAGTATTGTCGGCCGTGAAGCTTTCTTT. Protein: CASSIVGREAFF.

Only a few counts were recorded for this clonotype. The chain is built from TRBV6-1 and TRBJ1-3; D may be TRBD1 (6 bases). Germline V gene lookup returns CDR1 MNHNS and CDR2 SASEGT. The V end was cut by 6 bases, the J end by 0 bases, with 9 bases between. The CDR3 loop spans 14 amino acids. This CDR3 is CASREGVSGNTIYF. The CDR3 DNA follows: TGTGCCAGCAGGGAGGGGGTCTCTGGAAACACCATATATTTT.

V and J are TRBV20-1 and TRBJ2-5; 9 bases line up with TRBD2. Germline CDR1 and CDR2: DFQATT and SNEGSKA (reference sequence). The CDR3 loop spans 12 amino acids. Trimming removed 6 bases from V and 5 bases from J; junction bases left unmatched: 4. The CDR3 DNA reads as TGCAGTGCAACCGGACTAGCGGAGACCCAGTACTTC. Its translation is CSATGLAETQYF.

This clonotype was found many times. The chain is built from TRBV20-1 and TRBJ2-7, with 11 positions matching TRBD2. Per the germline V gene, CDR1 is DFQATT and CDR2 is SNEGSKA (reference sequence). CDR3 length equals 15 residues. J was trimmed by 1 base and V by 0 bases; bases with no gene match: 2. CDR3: CSARDGTSGSYEQYF. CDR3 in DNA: TGCAGTGCTAGAGACGGGACTAGCGGTTCCTACGAGCAGTACTTC.

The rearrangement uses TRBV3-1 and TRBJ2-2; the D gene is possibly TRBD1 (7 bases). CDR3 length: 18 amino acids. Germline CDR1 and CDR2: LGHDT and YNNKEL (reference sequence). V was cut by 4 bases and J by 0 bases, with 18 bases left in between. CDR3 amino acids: CASSLKKGASANTGELFF. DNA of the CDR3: TGTGCCAGCAGCCTAAAAAAGGGGGCTAGCGCGAACACCGGGGAGCTGTTTTTT.

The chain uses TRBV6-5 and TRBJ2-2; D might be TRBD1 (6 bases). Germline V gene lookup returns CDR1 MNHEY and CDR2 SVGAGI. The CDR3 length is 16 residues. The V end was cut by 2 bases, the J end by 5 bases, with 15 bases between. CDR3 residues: CASSYVQGRRTGELFF. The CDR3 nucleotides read TGTGCCAGCAGTTACGTTCAGGGGCGAAGGACCGGGGAGCTGTTTTTT.

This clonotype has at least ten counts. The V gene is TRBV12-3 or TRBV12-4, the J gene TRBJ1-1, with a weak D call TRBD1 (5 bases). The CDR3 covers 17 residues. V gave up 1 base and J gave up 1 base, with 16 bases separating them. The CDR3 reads CASSLETVGVRNTEAFF. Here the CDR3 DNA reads TGTGCCAGCAGTTTAGAGACAGTGGGGGTGCGGAACACTGAAGCTTTCTTT.

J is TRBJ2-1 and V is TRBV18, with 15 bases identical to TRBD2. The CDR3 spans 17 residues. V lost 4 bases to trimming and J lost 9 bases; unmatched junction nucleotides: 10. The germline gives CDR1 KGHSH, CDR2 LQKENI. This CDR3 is CASSLLAPGLAGGEQFF. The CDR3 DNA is TGTGCCAGCTCACTCCTCGCTCCGGGACTAGCGGGAGGTGAGCAGTTCTTC.

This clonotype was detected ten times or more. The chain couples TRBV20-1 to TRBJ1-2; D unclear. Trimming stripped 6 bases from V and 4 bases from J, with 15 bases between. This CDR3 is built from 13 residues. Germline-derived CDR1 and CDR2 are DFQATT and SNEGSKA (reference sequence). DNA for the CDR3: TGCAGTGCCCCCTTTTCTAAGGGCTATGGCTACACCTTC. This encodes CSAPFSKGYGYTF.

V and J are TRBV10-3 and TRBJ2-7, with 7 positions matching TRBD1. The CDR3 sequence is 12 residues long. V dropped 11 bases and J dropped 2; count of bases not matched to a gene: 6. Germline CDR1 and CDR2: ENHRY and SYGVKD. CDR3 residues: CASAGTAYEQYF. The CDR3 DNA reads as TGTGCCTCCGCCGGGACAGCCTACGAGCAGTACTTC.

CDR3 bases: TGTGCCAGCAGCCCTACGACATTAATGAACACTGAAGCTTTCTTT. Protein sequence: CASSPTTLMNTEAFF. The rearrangement uses TRBV7-8 and TRBJ1-1; D remains unclear. The CDR3 spans 15 residues. CDR1 and CDR2 from the germline V gene are SGHVS and FQNEAQ. Trimming left V 5 bases short and J 0 bases short, with 13 bases between.

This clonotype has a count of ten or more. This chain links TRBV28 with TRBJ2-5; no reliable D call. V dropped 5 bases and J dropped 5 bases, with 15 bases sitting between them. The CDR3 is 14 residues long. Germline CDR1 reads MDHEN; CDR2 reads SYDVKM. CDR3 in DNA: TGTGCCAGCAGTGGGCCCGGCCTTCGGGAGACCCAGTACTTC. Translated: CASSGPGLRETQYF.

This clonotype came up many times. CDR3 residues: CASKDRGREQYF. The CDR3 region has the DNA TGTGCCAGCAAGGACAGGGGACGCGAGCAGTACTTC. V and J are TRBV28 and TRBJ2-7; 9 bases align to TRBD1. The CDR3 is made up of 12 amino acids. Germline CDR1 MDHEN, CDR2 SYDVKM. V lost 7 bases and J lost 6; bases outside the gene matches: 4.

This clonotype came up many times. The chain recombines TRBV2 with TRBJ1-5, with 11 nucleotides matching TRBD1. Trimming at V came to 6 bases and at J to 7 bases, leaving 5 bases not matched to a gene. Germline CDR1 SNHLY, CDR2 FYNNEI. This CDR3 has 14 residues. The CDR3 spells CASSGTGGDQPQHF. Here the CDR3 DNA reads TGTGCCAGCAGCGGGACAGGGGGTGACCAGCCCCAGCATTTT.

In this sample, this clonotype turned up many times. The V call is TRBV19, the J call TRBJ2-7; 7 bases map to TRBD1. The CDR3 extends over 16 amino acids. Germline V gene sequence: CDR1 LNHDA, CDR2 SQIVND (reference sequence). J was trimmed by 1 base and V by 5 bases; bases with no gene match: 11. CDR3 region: CASSPRQGMRSYEQYF. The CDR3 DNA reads TGTGCCAGTAGTCCCCGACAGGGAATGAGATCCTACGAGCAGTACTTC. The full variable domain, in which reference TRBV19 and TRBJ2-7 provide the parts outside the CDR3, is DGGITQSPKYLFRKEGQNVTLSCEQNLNHDAMYWYRQDPGQGLRLIYYSQIVNDFQKGDIAEGYSVSREKKESFPLTVTSAQKNPTAFYLCASSPRQGMRSYEQYFGPGTRLTVT.

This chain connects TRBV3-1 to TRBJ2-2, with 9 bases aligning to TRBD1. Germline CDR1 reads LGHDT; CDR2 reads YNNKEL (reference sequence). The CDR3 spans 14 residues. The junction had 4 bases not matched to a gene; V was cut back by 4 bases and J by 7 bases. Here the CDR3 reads CASSLDRGNGELFF. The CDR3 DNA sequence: TGTGCCAGCAGCCTGGACAGGGGAAACGGGGAGCTGTTTTTT. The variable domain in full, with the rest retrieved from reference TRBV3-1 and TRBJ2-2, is DTAVSQTPKYLVTQMGNDKSIKCEQNLGHDTMYWYKQDSKKFLKIMFSYNNKELIINETVPNRFSPKSPDKAHLNLHINSLELGDSAVYFCASSLDRGNGELFFGEGSRLTVL.

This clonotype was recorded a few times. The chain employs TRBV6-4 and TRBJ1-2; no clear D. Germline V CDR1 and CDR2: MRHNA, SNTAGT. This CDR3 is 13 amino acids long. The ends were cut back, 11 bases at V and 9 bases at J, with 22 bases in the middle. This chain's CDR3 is CAGRDPTRWSYTF. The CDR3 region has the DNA TGTGCCGGCCGTGACCCCACTCGTTGGAGCTACACCTTC.

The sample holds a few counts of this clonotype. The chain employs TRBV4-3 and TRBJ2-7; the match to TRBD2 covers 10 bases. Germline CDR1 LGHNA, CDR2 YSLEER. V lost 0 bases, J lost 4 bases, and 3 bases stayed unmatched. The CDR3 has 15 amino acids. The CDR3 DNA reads TGCGCCAGCAGCCAAGATACTAGCGGGACATACGAGCAGTACTTC. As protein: CASSQDTSGTYEQYF.

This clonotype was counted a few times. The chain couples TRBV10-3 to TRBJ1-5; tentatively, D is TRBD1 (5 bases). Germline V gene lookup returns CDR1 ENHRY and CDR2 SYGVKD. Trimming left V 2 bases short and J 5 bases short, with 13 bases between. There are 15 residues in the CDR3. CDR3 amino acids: CAISEGSGRHQPQHF. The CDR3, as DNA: TGTGCCATCAGTGAGGGGTCGGGGCGGCATCAGCCCCAGCATTTT.

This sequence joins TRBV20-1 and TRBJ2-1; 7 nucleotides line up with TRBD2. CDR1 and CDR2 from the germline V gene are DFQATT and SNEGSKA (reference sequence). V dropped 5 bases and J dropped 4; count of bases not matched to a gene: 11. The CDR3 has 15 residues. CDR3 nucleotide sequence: TGCAGTGCTGGGGCTACCGGGACTACATACAATGAGCAGTTCTTC. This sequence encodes CSAGATGTTYNEQFF.

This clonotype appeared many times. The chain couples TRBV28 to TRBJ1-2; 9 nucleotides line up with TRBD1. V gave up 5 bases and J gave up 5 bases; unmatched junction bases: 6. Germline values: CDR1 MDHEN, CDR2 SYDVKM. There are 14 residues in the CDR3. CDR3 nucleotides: TGTGCCAGCAGTAGAGACAGGGGGTGGTATGGCTACACCTTC. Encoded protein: CASSRDRGWYGYTF.